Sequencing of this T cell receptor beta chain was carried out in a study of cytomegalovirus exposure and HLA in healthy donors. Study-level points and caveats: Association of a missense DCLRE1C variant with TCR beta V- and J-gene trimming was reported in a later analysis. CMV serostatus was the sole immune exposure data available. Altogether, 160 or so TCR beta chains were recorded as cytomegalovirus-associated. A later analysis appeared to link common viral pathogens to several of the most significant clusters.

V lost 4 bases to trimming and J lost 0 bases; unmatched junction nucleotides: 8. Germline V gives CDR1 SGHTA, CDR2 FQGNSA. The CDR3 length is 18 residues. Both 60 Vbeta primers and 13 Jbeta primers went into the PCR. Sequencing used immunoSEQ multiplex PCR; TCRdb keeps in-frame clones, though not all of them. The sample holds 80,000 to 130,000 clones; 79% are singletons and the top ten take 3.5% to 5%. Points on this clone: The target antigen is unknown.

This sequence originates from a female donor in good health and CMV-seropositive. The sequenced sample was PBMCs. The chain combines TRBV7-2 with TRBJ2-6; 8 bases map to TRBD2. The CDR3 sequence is CASSWTGGDFSGANVLTF. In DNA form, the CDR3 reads TGTGCCAGCAGCTGGACGGGGGGGGATTTCTCTGGGGCCAACGTCCTGACTTTC. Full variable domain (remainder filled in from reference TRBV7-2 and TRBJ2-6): GAGVSQSPSNKVTEKGKDVELRCDPISGHTALYWYRQSLGQGLEFLIYFQGNSAPDKSGLPSDRFSAERTGGSVSTLTIQRTQQEDSAVYLCASSWTGGDFSGANVLTFGAGSRLTVL.